This note documents a single T cell receptor (beta chain) sequence. CD4+ cell separation produced CD45RA+ naive and CD45RA-negative memory subsets. From germline, CDR1 is LNHDA and CDR2 SQIVND (reference sequence). This CDR3 spans 15 amino acids. Trimming took off 9 bases at V and 0 bases at J, with 15 bases between the two ends. It was around 220 ng DNA, 31,000 or so T cell genomes, that sorted-subset replicate PCRs used. TCRdb's table, derived via immunoSEQ multiplex PCR, lists solely in-frame clones and lacks some. The sample shows 1.6 million or so clones, approximately 98.5% of them seen only once. This entry belongs to a study of shared clonotypes between healthy human individuals.

The chain carries TRBV19 and TRBJ2-1, with D possibly being TRBD1 (5 bases). The receptor's source is a man aged 30 to 45 in good health. Material for sequencing was naive CD4+ T cells sorted from blood. Noted subset: CD45RA+ positively selected. DNA of the CDR3: TGTGCCAGCAAAAGACAGCACTCCTCCTACAATGAGCAGTTCTTC. Translated, it gives CASKRQHSSYNEQFF. The whole variable domain, filled in from reference TRBV19 and TRBJ2-1, reads DGGITQSPKYLFRKEGQNVTLSCEQNLNHDAMYWYRQDPGQGLRLIYYSQIVNDFQKGDIAEGYSVSREKKESFPLTVTSAQKNPTAFYLCASKRQHSSYNEQFFGPGTRLTVL.